What follows are 3 T cell receptor beta chains derived from one specimen sequenced in a study of shared clonotypes between healthy human individuals. The assay was immunoSEQ multiplex PCR, and TCRdb's table has in-frame clones only and misses some. Here the sample spans approximately 460,000 clones, 75% to 80% being singletons. The sample comprised PBMCs. The origin of the receptors is a woman in her thirties or forties in good health. Some clones in this sample may be carry-over from other donors' samples.

The chain is built from TRBV15 and TRBJ2-1, with D tentatively TRBD2 (7 bases). This CDR3 has 15 residues. Germline V gene sequence: CDR1 LNHNV, CDR2 YYDKDF (reference sequence). V was clipped by 1 base and J by 3 bases, with 10 bases between them. CDR3 protein: CATSRGEGGYNEQFF. DNA of the CDR3: TGTGCCACCAGCAGAGGGGAGGGGGGCTACAATGAGCAGTTCTTC.

The table lists this clone with a few counts. The chain's CDR3 is CASSLSRDPFEQYF. The DNA for the CDR3 is TGTGCCAGCAGTTTATCTCGGGACCCTTTTGAGCAGTACTTC. The chain recombines TRBV27 with TRBJ2-7; D may be TRBD1 or TRBD2 (5 bases each). The CDR3 is 14 residues long. Germline CDR1 is MNHEY and CDR2 is SMNVEV (reference sequence). V was pared by 0 bases and J by 7 bases, with 13 bases between.

There are a few counts of this clone. The chain carries TRBV5-1 and TRBJ1-1; possibly TRBD1 for D (6 bases). The CDR3 extends over 13 amino acids. Germline values: CDR1 SGHRS, CDR2 YFSETQ. V was cut by 4 bases and J by 1 base, with 8 bases left in between. CDR3 DNA sequence: TGCGCCAGCAGCGCCAGGGGGAACACTGAAGCTTTCTTT. Translation: CASSARGNTEAFF.